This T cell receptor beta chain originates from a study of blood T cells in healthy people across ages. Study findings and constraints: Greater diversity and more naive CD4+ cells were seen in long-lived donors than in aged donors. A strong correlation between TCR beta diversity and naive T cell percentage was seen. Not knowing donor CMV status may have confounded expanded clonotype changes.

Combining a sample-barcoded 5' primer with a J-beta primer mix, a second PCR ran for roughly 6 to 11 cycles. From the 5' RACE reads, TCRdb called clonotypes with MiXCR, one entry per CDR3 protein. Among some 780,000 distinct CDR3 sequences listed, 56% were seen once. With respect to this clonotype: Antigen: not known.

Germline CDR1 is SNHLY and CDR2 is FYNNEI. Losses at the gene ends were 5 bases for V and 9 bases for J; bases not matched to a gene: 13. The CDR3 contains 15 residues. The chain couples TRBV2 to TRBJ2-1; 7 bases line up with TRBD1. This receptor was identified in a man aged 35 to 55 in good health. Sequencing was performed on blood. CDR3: CASSPDRAARGEQFF. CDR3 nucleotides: TGTGCCAGCAGTCCCGACAGGGCAGCTAGGGGTGAGCAGTTCTTC.